This TCR beta chain was profiled in a study of technical replicates of blood from four donors. Using immunoSEQ multiplex PCR, the repertoire was profiled, and TCRdb retains in-frame clones only, with some absent. The sample has 75,000 to 100,000 clones, approximately 94% seen once; the top ten hold 0.35% to 0.4%. This CDR3 is 13 amino acids long. J was trimmed by 4 bases and V by 7 bases; bases with no gene match: 4. The V gene's germline CDR1 is ENHRY and CDR2 SYGVKD. This sequence originates from a human donor in good health. The specimen sequenced was T cells isolated from PBMCs. The rearrangement links TRBV10-3 to TRBJ1-5; TRBD1 agrees at 7 bases. This CDR3 reads CAIKDRENQPQHF. The CDR3 DNA follows: TGTGCCATCAAAGACAGGGAGAATCAGCCCCAGCATTTT.